This record concerns one T cell receptor beta chain sequence. Its antigen target is currently unknown. No much larger clonotype is one base removed from it; base qualities were not supplied. The sample comes from a study of T cell responses to AZD1222 COVID-19 vaccine (dated by TCRdb to the early 2020s). About the investigation overall: AZD1222 recipients whose second dose came at about 4 weeks and those whose second dose came at about 12 weeks were combined into one group, since spike-specific TCR depth and breadth did not differ between the two schedules. TCR sequencing was performed for about 250 trial participants, of whom about 210 were given two doses of AZD1222 and approximately 25 were given two doses of MenACWY control vaccine. Trial participants were enrolled into age subgroups of 18-55, 56-69 and 70-plus years, which contained approximately 150, 28 and 58 TCR-sequenced participants, respectively.

Per the publication, the time point label means: baseline before first vaccination. Samples from vaccinated people were obtained from the UK trials COV001 and COV002, which included a single-blind randomized controlled phase 2/3 trial of AZD1222 (ChAdOx1 nCoV-19) in healthy adults. Trial participant PBMC samples were collected at day 0 and day 28 after the second dose for TCRbeta chain sequencing. The CDR3 regions of human TCRbeta chains were subjected to immunosequencing. As for how the authors treated the data: TCRs in the repertoires were compared against a reference library of SARS-CoV-2-specific TCRs that had been generated with the MIRA antigen-specificity platform. Breadth was defined as the fraction of unique TCRs that were SARS-CoV-2-associated. Depth was defined as the fraction of total T cells that were SARS-CoV-2-associated. Each spike-specific TCR was assigned to its reactive spike region and to a CD4 or CD8 class using the MIRA data. Log10-transformed breadth and depth values were compared by one-way ANOVA with Sidak's multiple comparisons tests. TCRdb mirrors the immuneACCESS table, restricted to in-frame sequences. Some clones are absent from its copies; in checked studies, under half trace to an unresolved V gene, and the reason for the others is unknown. The V and J calls and clone size come from that table; D and trimming were worked out from the DNA. The sample table records around 130,000 clones; 93% of these occur just once. The ten largest clones take up more than 4.5% of the sample.

The CDR3, cysteine through phenylalanine, is 12 amino acids long. The kept DNA is CDR3 alone, 36 bases in frame from the first base. For CDR1 and CDR2, the germline V gene lists SGHAT and FQNNGV. Trimming removed 2 bases from V and 14 bases from J, leaving 12 bases between the germline ends. Study-wide conclusions, independent of this receptor: Participants were mostly white British and included more females than males, and it was suggested by the authors that clonal diversity may have been underestimated. After two AZD1222 doses, both the breadth and the depth of spike-specific TCRs were significantly higher than at day 0 and than in MenACWY recipients. In the small 56-69-year group, the increase in depth fell short of significance, most likely because of low power. Vaccine-associated CD4 TCRs spanned the whole spike protein, with dominant responses in regions 160-218 and 743-854. Conclusions about previously exposed vaccinees are limited because only five to seven AZD1222 recipients were SARS-CoV-2 seropositive at baseline. Because no day 14 peak-response samples were available, the repertoires could be characterized only after the peak T cell response. Epitopes outside the regions mutated in the B.1.351 and B.1.1.7 variants were reportedly recognized by nearly half of the unique spike-specific TCRs.

This TCR was sampled from an adult in good health. The V gene is TRBV11-2 and the J gene is TRBJ1-4; tentative D gene TRBD1, with 5 bases matching. The starting material was peripheral blood, obtained on day 0 of AZD1222 vaccination. The CDR3 reads CASSLLNRRLFF. The DNA is as follows: TGTGCCAGCAGCTTACTCAACAGGAGGCTGTTTTTT.